This entry features one TCR beta chain sequence. The specificity of this receptor is unknown. There are no base qualities to consult, and no much larger clone falls within one base. From the germline V gene, CDR1 is SQVTM and CDR2 is ANQGSEA. The CDR3 holds 16 amino acids from the cysteine to the phenylalanine. The kept DNA is CDR3 alone, 48 bases in frame from the first base. The trim is 3 bases for V and 0 bases for J, with a gap of 12 bases between the germline ends. Peripheral blood CD8+ and CD4+ T cells from healthy donors, Susac syndrome patients and multiple sclerosis patients were profiled using high-throughput TCR beta sequencing. Multiple sclerosis controls were treatment-naive patients with stable or active relapsing-remitting disease fulfilling revised McDonald criteria. Bulk CD8+ and CD4+ T cells were purified magnetically by negative isolation, whereas CD8+ TEMRA cells were enriched by FACS. Blood was drawn into EDTA tubes, processed within 24 hours, and PBMCs were isolated by density gradient centrifugation. PBMCs intended for TCR sequencing were cryopreserved in liquid nitrogen and thawed later in a water bath at 37 degrees C. Purity of sorted or isolated CD4+, CD8+ and CD8+ TEMRA cells was at least 90%.

The sample originates from a study of CD8 T cells in Susac syndrome (dated 2019 in TCRdb). Some background on the complete study: Repertoire sequencing was used to test whether CD8+ T cell activation and differentiation in Susac syndrome was antigen driven.

Study-level results and caveats: The number of individuals in the TCR sequencing and HLA analysis was recognized as being relatively small.

RNA was extracted with the RNeasy kit and roughly 0.45 to 1 ug was reverse transcribed using random hexamers. The immunoSEQ multiplex PCR assay, which covers 54 Vbeta and 13 Jbeta segments, was used to amplify TCR beta CDR3 regions. Bias from PCR amplification was corrected by using a synthetic template baseline for primer optimization and for computational correction. The original methods were these. Reads were assigned to V, D and J genes according to IMGT and analyzed in immunoSEQ Analyzer, with only productive sequences retained. Clonality was computed as one minus Shannon entropy normalized by log2 of the number of productive unique sequences. For each patient and control, public and private clones were evaluated within the 100 most prevalent clones. Susac-specific clones were defined as absent from healthy and MS cohorts, 1052 published viral clones and other ImmuneACCESS disease sequences. TCRdb cleaned the public reads at Q25 with fastp, built clones with MiXCR and kept in-frame beta chains. Rows with a matching CDR3 protein are joined into one entry that keeps the most common DNA and genes. TCRdb, not the original authors, processed these V and J calls. The sample table lists 180,000 or so distinct CDR3 sequences, almost 96% of them with a count of one. Roughly 0.095% of the sample belongs to the ten largest clones.

The chain joins TRBV29-1 to TRBJ2-6; there is no confident call for the D gene. What was sequenced was CD4+ T cells from PBMCs. The origin of this receptor is a human donor with multiple sclerosis. The DNA is TGCAGCGTTGAGCGCCAGGCCAACTCTGGGGCCAACGTCCTGACTTTC. Its protein is CSVERQANSGANVLTF.